This T cell receptor beta chain appears in the sequencing data of a study of T cells in Graves' hyperthyroidism and ophthalmopathy. V dropped 1 base and J dropped 5 bases, with 7 bases sitting between them. The CDR3 spans 13 residues. Germline lookup yields CDR1 SGHRS and CDR2 YFSETQ. RNA transcripts provided the source from which TCR beta CDR3 regions were amplified. During a first-round RT-PCR of the TCR CDR3, the HTBI primer set was used. Using its own MiXCR run on the multiplex PCR reads, TCRdb lists one record per CDR3 protein. This table holds 690,000 or so distinct CDR3 sequences, about 17% found once. This clonotype was counted many times.

The sample taken for sequencing was blood. The sequence derives from a woman between 50 and 59 years old with Graves' hyperthyroidism that later progressed to Graves' ophthalmopathy. J is TRBJ1-5 and V is TRBV5-1, with unresolved D. The CDR3 loop is CASSLREDQPQHF. The CDR3 DNA reads as TGCGCCAGCAGCTTGCGGGAGGATCAGCCCCAGCATTTT. The full variable domain, rest sourced from reference TRBV5-1 and TRBJ1-5, is KAGVTQTPRYLIKTRGQQVTLSCSPISGHRSVSWYQQTPGQGLQFLFEYFSETQRNKGNFPGRFSGRQFSNSRSEMNVSTLELGDSALYLCASSLREDQPQHFGDGTRLSIL.